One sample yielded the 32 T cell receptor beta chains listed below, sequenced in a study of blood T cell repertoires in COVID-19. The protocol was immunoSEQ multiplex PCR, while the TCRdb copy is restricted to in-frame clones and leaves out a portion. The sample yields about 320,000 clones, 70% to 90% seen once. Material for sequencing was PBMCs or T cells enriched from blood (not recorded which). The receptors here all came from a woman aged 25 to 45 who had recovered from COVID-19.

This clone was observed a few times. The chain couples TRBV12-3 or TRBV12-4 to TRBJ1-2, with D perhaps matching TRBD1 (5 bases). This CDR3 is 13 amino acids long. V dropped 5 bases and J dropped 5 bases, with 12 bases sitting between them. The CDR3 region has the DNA TGTGCCAGCAGTCGGGGGGAGGAGTATGGCTACACCTTC. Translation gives CASSRGEEYGYTF.

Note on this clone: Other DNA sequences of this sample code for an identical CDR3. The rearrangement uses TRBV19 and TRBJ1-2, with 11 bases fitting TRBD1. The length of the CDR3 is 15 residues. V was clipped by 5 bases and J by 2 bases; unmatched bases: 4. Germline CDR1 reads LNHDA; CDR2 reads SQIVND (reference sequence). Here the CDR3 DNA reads TGTGCCAGTAGTCCTCGGACAGGGGGCAACTATGGCTACACCTTC. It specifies CASSPRTGGNYGYTF.

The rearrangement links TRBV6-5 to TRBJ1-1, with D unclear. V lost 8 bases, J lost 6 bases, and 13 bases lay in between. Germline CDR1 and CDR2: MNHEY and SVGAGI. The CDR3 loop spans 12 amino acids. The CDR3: CASVPQVAEAFF. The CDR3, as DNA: TGTGCCAGCGTACCCCAGGTAGCTGAAGCTTTCTTT.

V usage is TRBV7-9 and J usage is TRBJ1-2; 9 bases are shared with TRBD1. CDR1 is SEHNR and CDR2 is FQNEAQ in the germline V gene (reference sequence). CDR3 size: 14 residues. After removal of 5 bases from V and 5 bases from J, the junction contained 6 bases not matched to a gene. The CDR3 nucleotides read TGTGCCAGCAGCCTCGGGACAGGGCCATATGGCTACACCTTC. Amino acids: CASSLGTGPYGYTF.

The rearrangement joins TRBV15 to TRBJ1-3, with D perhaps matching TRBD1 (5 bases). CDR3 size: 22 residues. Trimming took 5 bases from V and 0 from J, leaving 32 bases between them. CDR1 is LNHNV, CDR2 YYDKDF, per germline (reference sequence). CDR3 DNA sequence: TGTGCCACCAGCCCTAGCCCGGAATCCTGGGGGGACGGGGGAACCTCTGGAAACACCATATATTTT. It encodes CATSPSPESWGDGGTSGNTIYF.

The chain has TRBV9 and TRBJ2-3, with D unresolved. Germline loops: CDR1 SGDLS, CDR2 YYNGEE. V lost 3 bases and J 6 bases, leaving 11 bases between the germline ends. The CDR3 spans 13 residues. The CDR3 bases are TGTGCCAGCAGCGGCCCTCTAGGTGATACGCAGTATTTT. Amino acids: CASSGPLGDTQYF. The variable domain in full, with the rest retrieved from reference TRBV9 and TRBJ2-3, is DSGVTQTPKHLITATGQRVTLRCSPRSGDLSVYWYQQSLDQGLQFLIQYYNGEERAKGNILERFSAQQFPDLHSELNLSSLELGDSALYFCASSGPLGDTQYFGPGTRLTVL.

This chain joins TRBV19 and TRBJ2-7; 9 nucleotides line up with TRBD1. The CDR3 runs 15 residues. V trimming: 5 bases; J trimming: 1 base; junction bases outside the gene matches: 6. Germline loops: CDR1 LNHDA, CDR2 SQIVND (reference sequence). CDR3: CASSLFGTGSYEQYF. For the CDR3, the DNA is TGTGCCAGTAGTCTTTTCGGGACAGGGTCCTACGAGCAGTACTTC.

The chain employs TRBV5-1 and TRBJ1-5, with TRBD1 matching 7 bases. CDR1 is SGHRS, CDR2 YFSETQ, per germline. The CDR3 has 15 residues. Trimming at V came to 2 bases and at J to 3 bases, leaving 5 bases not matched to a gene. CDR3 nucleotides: TGCGCCAGCAGCTTCTCCGGGACAGTCAATCAGCCCCAGCATTTT. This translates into CASSFSGTVNQPQHF. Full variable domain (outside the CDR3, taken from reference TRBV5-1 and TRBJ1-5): KAGVTQTPRYLIKTRGQQVTLSCSPISGHRSVSWYQQTPGQGLQFLFEYFSETQRNKGNFPGRFSGRQFSNSRSEMNVSTLELGDSALYLCASSFSGTVNQPQHFGDGTRLSIL.

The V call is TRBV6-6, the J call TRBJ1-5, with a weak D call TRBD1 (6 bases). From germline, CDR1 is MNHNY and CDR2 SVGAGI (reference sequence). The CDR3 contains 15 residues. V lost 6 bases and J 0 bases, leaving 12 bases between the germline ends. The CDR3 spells CASRMDSNSNQPQHF. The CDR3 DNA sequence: TGTGCCAGCAGGATGGACAGCAATAGCAATCAGCCCCAGCATTTT.

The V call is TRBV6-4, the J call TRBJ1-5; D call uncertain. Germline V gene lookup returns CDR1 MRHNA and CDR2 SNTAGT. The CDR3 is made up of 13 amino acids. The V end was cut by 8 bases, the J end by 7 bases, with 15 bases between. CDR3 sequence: CASAAWGGQPQHF. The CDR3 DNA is TGTGCCAGCGCCGCCTGGGGAGGACAGCCCCAGCATTTT.

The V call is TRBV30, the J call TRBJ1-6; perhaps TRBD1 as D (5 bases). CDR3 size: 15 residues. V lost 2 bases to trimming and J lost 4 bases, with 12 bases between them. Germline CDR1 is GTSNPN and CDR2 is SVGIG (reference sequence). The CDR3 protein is CAWSFARQYNSPLHF. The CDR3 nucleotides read TGTGCCTGGAGTTTCGCTCGACAGTATAATTCACCCCTCCACTTT.

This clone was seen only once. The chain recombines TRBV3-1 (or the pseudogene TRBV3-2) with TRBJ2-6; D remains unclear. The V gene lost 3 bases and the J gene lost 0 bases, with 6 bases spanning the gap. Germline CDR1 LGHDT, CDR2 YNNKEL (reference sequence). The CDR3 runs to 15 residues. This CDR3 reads CASSHSGSGANVLTF. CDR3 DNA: TGTGCCAGCAGCCACTCCGGCTCTGGGGCCAACGTCCTGACTTTC.

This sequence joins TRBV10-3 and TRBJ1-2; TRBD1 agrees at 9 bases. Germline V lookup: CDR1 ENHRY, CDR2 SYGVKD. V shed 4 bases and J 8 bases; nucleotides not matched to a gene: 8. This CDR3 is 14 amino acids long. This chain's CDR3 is CAISGTGDRKGYTF. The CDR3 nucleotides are TGTGCCATCAGTGGGACAGGGGATCGGAAGGGCTACACCTTC.

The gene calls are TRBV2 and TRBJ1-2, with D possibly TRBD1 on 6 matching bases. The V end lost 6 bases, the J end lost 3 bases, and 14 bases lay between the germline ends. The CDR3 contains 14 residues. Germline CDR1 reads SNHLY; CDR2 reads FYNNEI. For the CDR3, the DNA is TGTGCCAGCAGACCAGGACAGATGTACTATGGCTACACCTTC. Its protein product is CASRPGQMYYGYTF.

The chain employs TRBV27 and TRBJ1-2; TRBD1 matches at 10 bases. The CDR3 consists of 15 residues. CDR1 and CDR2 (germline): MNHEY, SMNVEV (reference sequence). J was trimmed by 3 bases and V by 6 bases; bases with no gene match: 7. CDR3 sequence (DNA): TGTGCCAGCAGACGTCGACAGGGGGCGTACTATGGCTACACCTTC. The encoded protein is CASRRRQGAYYGYTF.

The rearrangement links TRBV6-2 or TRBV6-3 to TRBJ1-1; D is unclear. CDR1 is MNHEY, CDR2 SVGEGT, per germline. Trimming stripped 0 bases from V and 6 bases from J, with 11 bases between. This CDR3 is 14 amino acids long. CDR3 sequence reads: CASSYSREFAEAFF. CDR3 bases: TGTGCCAGCAGTTACTCAAGGGAGTTCGCTGAAGCTTTCTTT.

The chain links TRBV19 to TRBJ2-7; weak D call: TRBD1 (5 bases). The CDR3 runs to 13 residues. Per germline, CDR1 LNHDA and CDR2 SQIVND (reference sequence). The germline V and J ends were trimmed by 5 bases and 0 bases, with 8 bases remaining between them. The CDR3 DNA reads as TGTGCCAGTAGTTATGACAGCTCCTACGAGCAGTACTTC. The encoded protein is CASSYDSSYEQYF.

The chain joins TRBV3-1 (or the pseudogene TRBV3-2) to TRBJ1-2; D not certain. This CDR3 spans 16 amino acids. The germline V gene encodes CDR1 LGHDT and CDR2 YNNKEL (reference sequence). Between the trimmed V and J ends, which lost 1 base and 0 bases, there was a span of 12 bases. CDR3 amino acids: CASSQAMAEANYGYTF. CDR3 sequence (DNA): TGTGCCAGCAGCCAAGCCATGGCGGAAGCTAACTATGGCTACACCTTC.

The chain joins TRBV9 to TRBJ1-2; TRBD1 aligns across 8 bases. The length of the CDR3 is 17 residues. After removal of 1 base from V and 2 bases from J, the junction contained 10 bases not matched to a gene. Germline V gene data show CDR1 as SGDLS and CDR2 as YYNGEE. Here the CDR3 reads CASSVSRGPLWNYGYTF. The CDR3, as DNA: TGTGCCAGCAGCGTAAGCAGGGGGCCTCTGTGGAACTATGGCTACACCTTC.

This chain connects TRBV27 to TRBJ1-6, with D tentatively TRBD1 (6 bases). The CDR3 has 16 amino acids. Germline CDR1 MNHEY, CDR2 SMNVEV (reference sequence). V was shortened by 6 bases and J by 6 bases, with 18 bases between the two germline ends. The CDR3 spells CASRSLGGRLNSPLHF. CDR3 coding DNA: TGTGCCAGCAGATCCCTGGGGGGGCGTCTTAATTCACCCCTCCACTTT.

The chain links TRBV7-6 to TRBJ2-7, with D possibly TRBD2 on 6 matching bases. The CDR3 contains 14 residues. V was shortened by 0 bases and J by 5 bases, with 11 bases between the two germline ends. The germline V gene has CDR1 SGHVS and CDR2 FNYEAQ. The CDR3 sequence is CASSLARGVHEQYF. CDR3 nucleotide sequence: TGTGCCAGCAGCTTAGCGCGGGGAGTCCACGAGCAGTACTTC.

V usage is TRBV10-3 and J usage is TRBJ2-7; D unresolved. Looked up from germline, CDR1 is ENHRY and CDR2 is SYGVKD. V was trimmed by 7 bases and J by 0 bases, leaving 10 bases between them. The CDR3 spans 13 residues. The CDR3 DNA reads TGTGCCATCAAGCCAGGCAGCTCCTACGAGCAGTACTTC. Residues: CAIKPGSSYEQYF.

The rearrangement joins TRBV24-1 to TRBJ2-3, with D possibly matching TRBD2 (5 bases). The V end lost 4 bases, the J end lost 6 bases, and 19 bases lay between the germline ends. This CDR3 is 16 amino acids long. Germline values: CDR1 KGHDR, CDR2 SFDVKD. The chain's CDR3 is CATSDRRGGATDTQYF. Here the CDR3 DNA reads TGTGCCACCAGTGACCGTCGGGGTGGCGCAACCGATACGCAGTATTTT.

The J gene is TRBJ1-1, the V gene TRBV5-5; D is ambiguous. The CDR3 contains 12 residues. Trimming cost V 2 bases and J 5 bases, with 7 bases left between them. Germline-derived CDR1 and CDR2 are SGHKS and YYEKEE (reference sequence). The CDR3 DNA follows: TGTGCCAGCAGCTTTCTGAGGACTGAAGCTTTCTTT. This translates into CASSFLRTEAFF.

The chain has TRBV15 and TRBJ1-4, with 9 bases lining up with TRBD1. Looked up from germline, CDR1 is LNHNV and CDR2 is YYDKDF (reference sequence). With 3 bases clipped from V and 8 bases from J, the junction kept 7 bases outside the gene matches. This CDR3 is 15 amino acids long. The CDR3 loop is CATSRGTGNNEKLFF. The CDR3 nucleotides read TGTGCCACCAGCAGGGGGACAGGGAATAACGAAAAACTGTTTTTT.

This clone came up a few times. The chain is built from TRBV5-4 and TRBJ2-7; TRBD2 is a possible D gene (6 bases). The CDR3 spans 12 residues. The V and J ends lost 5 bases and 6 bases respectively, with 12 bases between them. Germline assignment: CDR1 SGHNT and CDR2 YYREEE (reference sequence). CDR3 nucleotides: TGTGCCAGCAGGGCGGGATTAGGCGAGCAGTACTTC. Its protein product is CASRAGLGEQYF.

CDR3 amino acids: CASSSETMTGMNTEAFF. The CDR3, as DNA: TGCGCCAGCAGCTCCGAAACGATGACGGGGATGAACACTGAAGCTTTCTTT. This chain joins TRBV5-1 and TRBJ1-1, with D unresolved. The CDR3 is 17 residues long. Germline CDR1 reads SGHRS; CDR2 reads YFSETQ. Trimming stripped 3 bases from V and 0 bases from J, with 18 bases between.

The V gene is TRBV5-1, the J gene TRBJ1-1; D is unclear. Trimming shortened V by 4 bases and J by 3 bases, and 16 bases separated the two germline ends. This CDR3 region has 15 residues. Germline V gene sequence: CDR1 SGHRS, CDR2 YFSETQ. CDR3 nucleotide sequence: TGCGCCAGCAGCCTCGGTTGGGTGGCGGACACTGAAGCTTTCTTT. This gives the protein CASSLGWVADTEAFF.

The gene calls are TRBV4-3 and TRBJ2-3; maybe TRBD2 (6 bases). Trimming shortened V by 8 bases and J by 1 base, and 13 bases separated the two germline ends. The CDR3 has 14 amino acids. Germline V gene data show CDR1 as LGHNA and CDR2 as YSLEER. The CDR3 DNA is TGCGCCAGCGCTACCGGCGGGGGCACAGATACGCAGTATTTT. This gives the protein CASATGGGTDTQYF.

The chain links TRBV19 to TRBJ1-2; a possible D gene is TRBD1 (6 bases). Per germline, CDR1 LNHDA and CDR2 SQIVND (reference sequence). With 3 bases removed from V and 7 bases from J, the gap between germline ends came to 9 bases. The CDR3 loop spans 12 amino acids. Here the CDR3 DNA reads TGTGCCAGTAGTATCAGAGGGGGTGGCTACACCTTC. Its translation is CASSIRGGGYTF.

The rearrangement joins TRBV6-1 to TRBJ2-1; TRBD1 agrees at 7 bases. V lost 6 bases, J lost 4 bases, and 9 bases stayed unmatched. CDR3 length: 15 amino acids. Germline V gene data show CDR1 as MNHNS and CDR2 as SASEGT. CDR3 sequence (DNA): TGTGCCAGCAGCACCACAGGGGCTGGGTACAATGAGCAGTTCTTC. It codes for CASSTTGAGYNEQFF.

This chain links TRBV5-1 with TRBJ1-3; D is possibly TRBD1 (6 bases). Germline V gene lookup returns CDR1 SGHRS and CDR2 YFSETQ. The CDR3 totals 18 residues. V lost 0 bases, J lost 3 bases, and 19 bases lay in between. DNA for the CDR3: TGCGCCAGCAGCTTGGCGGTGGGGGCCACCGGTGGTGGAAACACCATATATTTT. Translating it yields CASSLAVGATGGGNTIYF. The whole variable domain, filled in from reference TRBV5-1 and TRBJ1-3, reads KAGVTQTPRYLIKTRGQQVTLSCSPISGHRSVSWYQQTPGQGLQFLFEYFSETQRNKGNFPGRFSGRQFSNSRSEMNVSTLELGDSALYLCASSLAVGATGGGNTIYFGEGSWLTVV.